The 30 T cell receptor beta chains below all came from one sample that was sequenced in a study of regulatory T cells in long-lasting Graves disease. The authors built TCR beta libraries using iRepertoire HTBI primers and Arm-PCR of CDR3 regions. One entry per CDR3 protein, called by TCRdb with MiXCR from the multiplex PCR reads. The sample lists around 400,000 distinct CDR3 sequences; over 9.5% were seen once. Time point denoted: newly diagnosed GD, antithyroid drugs for less than 3 months. PBMC-extracted RNA yielded the TCR library. These same data were also listed under a study on T cells in Graves' hyperthyroidism and ophthalmopathy.

The sample here was peripheral blood mononuclear cells (PBMCs), taken at new diagnosis, from a patient treated with antithyroid drugs. The receptors were sampled from a woman in her late teens or twenties with Graves disease.

This chain connects TRBV6-1 to TRBJ2-2; D is possibly TRBD1 (6 bases). The germline V gene has CDR1 MNHNS and CDR2 SASEGT. V was pared by 5 bases and J by 5 bases, with 9 bases between. The CDR3 contains 13 residues. CDR3 DNA sequence: TGTGCCAGCAGTAACAGGGTTACCGGGGAGCTGTTTTTT. Its protein is CASSNRVTGELFF.

The chain carries TRBV12-3 or TRBV12-4 and TRBJ1-6; D uncertain. The CDR3 has 13 residues. The ends were cut back, 3 bases at V and 7 bases at J, with 7 bases in the middle. As DNA, the CDR3 is TGTGCCAGCAGTTTCCGCCCGAATTCACCCCTCCACTTT. Translation: CASSFRPNSPLHF.

This clonotype appeared many times. The chain uses TRBV27 and TRBJ2-7; 7 positions agree with TRBD2. Trimming took 0 bases from V and 3 from J; bases not matched to a gene: 8. The CDR3 sequence is 16 residues long. The germline V gene has CDR1 MNHEY and CDR2 SMNVEV (reference sequence). The CDR3 sequence: CASSLSLLALRYEQYF. Written as DNA, the CDR3 is TGTGCCAGCAGTTTATCGCTACTAGCGCTACGCTACGAGCAGTACTTC.

V gene TRBV9 combines with J gene TRBJ1-6, with TRBD1 as a possible D gene (5 bases). CDR1 and CDR2 from the germline V gene are SGDLS and YYNGEE. This CDR3 has 16 amino acids. V lost 4 bases to trimming and J lost 5 bases, with 16 bases between them. CDR3 protein: CASSTGRGNDNSPLHF. Here the CDR3 DNA reads TGTGCCAGCAGCACCGGACGGGGGAACGATAATTCACCCCTCCACTTT.

About this clonotype: One end of the junction is discordant with germline, which a read error may explain. The chain uses TRBV28 and TRBJ2-3; the D is unclear. The CDR3 length is 16 residues. Germline V gives CDR1 MDHEN, CDR2 SYDVKM. The CDR3 reads CASSLLRPYSIDTQYF. DNA for the CDR3: TGTGCCAGCAGTTTATTACGACCCTATAGCATAGATACGCAGTATTTT.

This clonotype was counted at least ten times. The V call is TRBV5-5, the J call TRBJ1-4; TRBD1 is a possible D gene (5 bases). V dropped 3 bases and J dropped 13 bases, with 13 bases sitting between them. This CDR3 region has 12 residues. Germline-derived CDR1 and CDR2 are SGHKS and YYEKEE (reference sequence). DNA of the CDR3: TGTGCCAGCAGCTCCCAGGGTTTGGGACTGTTTTTT. The encoded protein is CASSSQGLGLFF.

The table lists this clonotype with many counts. The rearrangement links TRBV12-5 to TRBJ2-3; TRBD2 aligns across 8 bases. Germline loops: CDR1 LGHNT, CDR2 FRNRAP. Trimming removed 0 bases from V and 2 bases from J; junction bases left unmatched: 10. The CDR3 is 18 amino acids. CDR3 DNA sequence: TGTGCTAGTGGTTTGGTACGGATCGCGGGAGGAGACACAGATACGCAGTATTTT. Its translation: CASGLVRIAGGDTDTQYF.

This clonotype was seen many times. This chain uses TRBV6-1 with TRBJ1-5, with 9 bases fitting TRBD1. The V and J ends lost 5 bases and 6 bases, in that order; junction bases with no gene match: 14. The CDR3 contains 17 residues. Germline V gene sequence: CDR1 MNHNS, CDR2 SASEGT. The CDR3 DNA sequence: TGTGCCAGCAGTAGCCTGTGGGGACAGGGCTTCGGTCAGCCCCAGCATTTT. This translates into CASSSLWGQGFGQPQHF.

This clonotype was counted many times. The chain is built from TRBV29-1 and TRBJ1-1; 8 bases match TRBD1. From germline, CDR1 is SQVTM and CDR2 ANQGSEA. The CDR3 totals 13 residues. V dropped 4 bases and J dropped 5; count of bases not matched to a gene: 6. The CDR3 DNA reads TGCAGCGTTGTAAGCCAGGGGGCGACTGAAGCTTTCTTT. Its translation is CSVVSQGATEAFF.

This clonotype appeared many times. The chain uses TRBV5-1 and TRBJ1-1; D not resolved. V gave up 1 base and J gave up 1 base, with 11 bases separating them. CDR3 length: 15 residues. Germline CDR1 SGHRS, CDR2 YFSETQ. The CDR3 sequence: CASSLYREENTEAFF. The CDR3 coding sequence is TGCGCCAGCAGCTTGTATAGGGAGGAGAACACTGAAGCTTTCTTT.

This clonotype turned up a few times. The genes are TRBV20-1 and TRBJ2-3, with 13 positions matching TRBD2. The length of the CDR3 is 15 residues. Germline V CDR1 and CDR2: DFQATT, SNEGSKA (reference sequence). The junction had 7 bases not matched to a gene; V was cut back by 6 bases and J by 4 bases. The CDR3 DNA reads as TGCAGTGCCTTCGGGACTAGCGGGATTGCAGATACGCAGTATTTT. Translating gives CSAFGTSGIADTQYF.

This clonotype was seen a handful of times. The chain carries TRBV5-1 and TRBJ2-1; 12 bases line up with TRBD2. The CDR3 is made up of 15 amino acids. With 4 bases clipped from V and 5 bases from J, the junction kept 4 bases outside the gene matches. CDR1 and CDR2 (germline): SGHRS, YFSETQ. The CDR3 DNA reads as TGCGCCAGCAGCGACTGGACTAGCGGGGACAATGAGCAGTTCTTC. Translated, it gives CASSDWTSGDNEQFF.

This sequence joins TRBV12-3 or TRBV12-4 and TRBJ2-7; 7 bases fit TRBD1. J was trimmed by 2 bases and V by 5 bases; bases with no gene match: 3. This CDR3 has 13 amino acids. The chain's CDR3 is CASSRGQPYEQYF. The CDR3 DNA reads as TGTGCCAGCAGTAGGGGACAGCCCTACGAGCAGTACTTC.

The chain has TRBV12-5 and TRBJ2-1; D not resolved. Germline CDR1 reads LGHNT; CDR2 reads FRNRAP. The V gene lost 3 bases and the J gene lost 9 bases, with 12 bases spanning the gap. There are 13 residues in the CDR3. The CDR3 DNA reads as TGTGCTAGTGGTTTTGGCGAGTTTATTGAGCAGTTCTTC. Its protein product is CASGFGEFIEQFF.

This clonotype was seen repeatedly, ten times or more. The chain links TRBV24-1 to TRBJ2-2; D possibly corresponds to TRBD1 (6 bases). V lost 0 bases and J lost 2, with 21 bases in between. The CDR3 covers 20 residues. Per germline, CDR1 KGHDR and CDR2 SFDVKD. The DNA of the CDR3 is TGTGCCACCAGTGATTTGCAAATCTTCAATCCACAGGGAAACACCGGGGAGCTGTTTTTT. It encodes CATSDLQIFNPQGNTGELFF.

This clonotype was observed many times. J is TRBJ1-2 and V is TRBV6-2 or TRBV6-3; D is unresolved. CDR3 size: 15 residues. Germline CDR1 reads MNHEY; CDR2 reads SVGEGT. Trimming left V 10 bases short and J 0 bases short, with 18 bases between. The CDR3 DNA reads as TGTGCCACCGTATATCCGGACGGAGCTAACTATGGCTACACCTTC. Protein sequence: CATVYPDGANYGYTF.

This clonotype has at least ten counts. This rearrangement joins TRBV7-2 to TRBJ1-5, with D tentatively TRBD1 (5 bases). The CDR3 is 15 amino acids. V gave up 2 bases and J gave up 7 bases, with 15 bases separating them. Germline V CDR1 and CDR2: SGHTA, FQGNSA. The CDR3 sequence is CASSLKSGSGQPQHF. CDR3 nucleotide sequence: TGTGCCAGCAGCTTAAAGTCAGGGAGCGGCCAGCCCCAGCATTTT.

There are many counts of this clonotype. J is TRBJ1-2 and V is TRBV7-8, with D possibly matching TRBD1 (5 bases). Per the germline V gene, CDR1 is SGHVS and CDR2 is FQNEAQ. This CDR3 has 16 residues. V shed 5 bases and J shed 4 bases, with 20 bases lying between them. In DNA, the CDR3 is TGTGCCAGCAGCCCAAGGACACTCCTAGGGAGCTATGGCTACACCTTC. Translated, it gives CASSPRTLLGSYGYTF.

This clonotype was counted ten times or more. This chain links TRBV10-3 with TRBJ2-7; TRBD1 matches 11 bases. CDR3 length equals 14 residues. Germline V gene data show CDR1 as ENHRY and CDR2 as SYGVKD. The ends lost 10 bases at V and 0 bases at J; junction bases unmatched: 5. Written as DNA, the CDR3 is TGTGCCACCAGGACAGGGGGCCGCTCCTACGAGCAGTACGTC. As protein: CATRTGGRSYEQYV.

V is TRBV7-9 and J is TRBJ1-3, with unresolved D. V was trimmed by 0 bases and J by 0 bases, leaving 18 bases between them. This CDR3 region has 19 residues. Germline lookup yields CDR1 SEHNR and CDR2 FQNEAQ (reference sequence). The CDR3 DNA is TGTGCCAGCAGCTTAGCGCGGACCCAGGCCAGGAGCTCTGGAAACACCATATATTTT. Encoded protein: CASSLARTQARSSGNTIYF.

This chain joins TRBV6-1 and TRBJ2-7; D is perhaps TRBD1 (5 bases). Trimming removed 4 bases at V and 0 bases at J, with 13 bases between. The CDR3 has 15 residues. Germline V CDR1 and CDR2: MNHNS, SASEGT. The chain's CDR3 is CASSVVQVSSYEQYF. The CDR3 DNA is TGTGCCAGCAGTGTAGTACAGGTTAGCTCCTACGAGCAGTACTTC.

Turning to this clonotype: The germline gene is not matched at one end of the junction; a read error may be the cause. The genes are TRBV20-1 and TRBJ2-1; D perhaps matches TRBD2 (6 bases). Germline V gives CDR1 DFQATT, CDR2 SNEGSKA (reference sequence). The CDR3 consists of 13 residues. The CDR3, as DNA: TGCAGTGCTAGTGCGGGAAACTACAATGAGCGGTTCTTC. Translated: CSASAGNYNERFF.

The sample holds many counts of this clonotype. One end of the junction varies from germline; a read error may be responsible. The chain couples TRBV3-1 to TRBJ1-1; D call uncertain. The CDR3 is 12 residues long. Germline CDR1 is LGHDT and CDR2 is YNNKEL (reference sequence). CDR3 coding DNA: TGTGCCAGCAACCAAGATCTAGAAAAAGCTTTCTTT. It encodes CASNQDLEKAFF. Complete variable domain (other parts from reference TRBV3-1 and TRBJ1-1): DTAVSQTPKYLVTQMGNDKSIKCEQNLGHDTMYWYKQDSKKFLKIMFSYNNKELIINETVPNRFSPKSPDKAHLNLHINSLELGDSAVYFCASNQDLEKAFFGQGTRLTVV.

This clonotype has just a few counts. The chain uses TRBV12-3 or TRBV12-4 and TRBJ2-3, with TRBD1 matching 8 bases. The CDR3 runs to 16 residues. The junction had 5 bases not matched to a gene; V was cut back by 1 base and J by 2 bases. CDR3 in DNA: TGTGCCAGCAGTTTAGACACAGGGGGGTCCACAGATACGCAGTATTTT. Its translation: CASSLDTGGSTDTQYF.

The genes are TRBV7-2 and TRBJ2-3; 7 nucleotides align to TRBD2. V shed 5 bases and J 0 bases; nucleotides not matched to a gene: 23. Looked up from germline, CDR1 is SGHTA and CDR2 is FQGNSA. The CDR3 sequence is 21 residues long. CDR3 sequence: CASSPALHFSSGSASTDTQYF. In nucleotides, the CDR3 is TGTGCCAGCAGCCCAGCCCTCCACTTCTCTAGCGGAAGTGCTAGCACAGATACGCAGTATTTT. The whole variable domain, filled in from reference TRBV7-2 and TRBJ2-3, reads GAGVSQSPSNKVTEKGKDVELRCDPISGHTALYWYRQSLGQGLEFLIYFQGNSAPDKSGLPSDRFSAERTGGSVSTLTIQRTQQEDSAVYLCASSPALHFSSGSASTDTQYFGPGTRLTVL.

This clonotype has at least ten counts. The V gene is TRBV6-5, the J gene TRBJ2-1; D not certain. This CDR3 comprises 13 residues. Germline CDR1 MNHEY, CDR2 SVGAGI. Trimming stripped 4 bases from V and 6 bases from J, with 10 bases between. This CDR3 is CASSSLLVNEQFF. The CDR3 nucleotides are TGTGCCAGCAGTTCATTACTGGTCAATGAGCAGTTCTTC.

The table lists this clonotype with many counts. The J gene is TRBJ2-1, the V gene TRBV9, with 12 positions matching TRBD2. Germline V lookup: CDR1 SGDLS, CDR2 YYNGEE. J was trimmed by 6 bases and V by 3 bases; bases with no gene match: 1. This CDR3 is built from 14 residues. This CDR3 reads CASSGLAGVNEQFF. CDR3 nucleotide sequence: TGTGCCAGCAGCGGACTAGCGGGAGTCAATGAGCAGTTCTTC.

This clonotype showed up many times. The rearrangement uses TRBV3-1 and TRBJ2-1; TRBD1 aligns across 7 bases. J gave up 3 bases and V 4 bases, and 6 bases lay outside the gene matches. The CDR3 spans 15 residues. CDR1 and CDR2 from the germline V gene are LGHDT and YNNKEL (reference sequence). The CDR3 region is CASSPLGTVYNEQFF. For the CDR3, the DNA is TGTGCCAGCAGCCCTCTGGGGACAGTCTACAATGAGCAGTTCTTC.

This clonotype was counted between two and nine times. The chain has TRBV7-9 and TRBJ1-5; 7 bases match TRBD1. The CDR3 sequence is 17 residues long. The junction had 10 bases not matched to a gene; V was cut back by 1 base and J by 4 bases. Germline loops: CDR1 SEHNR, CDR2 FQNEAQ (reference sequence). CDR3 protein: CASSLGSPDRRNQPQHF. CDR3 DNA: TGTGCCAGCAGCTTAGGCTCGCCGGACAGGCGGAATCAGCCCCAGCATTTT.

Many counts were recorded for this clonotype. The chain couples TRBV7-8 to TRBJ1-5; possibly TRBD1 for D (5 bases). The V gene's germline CDR1 is SGHVS and CDR2 FQNEAQ. The V end lost 0 bases, the J end lost 4 bases, and 19 bases lay between the germline ends. The CDR3 sequence is 18 residues long. CDR3 region: CASSLARGKGKLNQPQHF. The CDR3 DNA follows: TGTGCCAGCAGCTTAGCGCGGGGGAAAGGGAAGTTGAATCAGCCCCAGCATTTT.